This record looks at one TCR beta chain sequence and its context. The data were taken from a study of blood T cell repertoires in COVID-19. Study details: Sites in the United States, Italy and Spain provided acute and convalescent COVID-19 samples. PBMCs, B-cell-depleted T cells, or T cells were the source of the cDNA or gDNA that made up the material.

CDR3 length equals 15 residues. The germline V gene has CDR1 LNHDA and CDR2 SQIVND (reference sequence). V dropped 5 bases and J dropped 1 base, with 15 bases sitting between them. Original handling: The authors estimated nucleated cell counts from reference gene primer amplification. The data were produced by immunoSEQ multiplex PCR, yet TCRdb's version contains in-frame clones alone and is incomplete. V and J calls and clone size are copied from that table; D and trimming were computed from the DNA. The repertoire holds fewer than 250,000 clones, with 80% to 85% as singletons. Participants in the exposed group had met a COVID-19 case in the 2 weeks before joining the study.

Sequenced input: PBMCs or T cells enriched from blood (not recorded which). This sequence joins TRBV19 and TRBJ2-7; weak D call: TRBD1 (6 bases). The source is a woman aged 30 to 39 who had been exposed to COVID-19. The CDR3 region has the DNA TGTGCCAGTAGTCGCGAGGACAGTCCATCCTACGAGCAGTACTTC. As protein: CASSREDSPSYEQYF. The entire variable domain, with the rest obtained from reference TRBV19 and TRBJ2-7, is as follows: DGGITQSPKYLFRKEGQNVTLSCEQNLNHDAMYWYRQDPGQGLRLIYYSQIVNDFQKGDIAEGYSVSREKKESFPLTVTSAQKNPTAFYLCASSREDSPSYEQYFGPGTRLTVT.